This note documents a single T cell receptor (beta chain) sequence. Libraries were prepared by immunoSEQ multiplex PCR; TCRdb keeps only in-frame clonotypes and omits some of them. The repertoire holds over 300,000 clones, with roughly 88% as singletons. The sample is drawn from a study of blood T cell repertoires in COVID-19. The CDR3 consists of 14 residues. Germline CDR1 reads MNHEY; CDR2 reads SMNVEV (reference sequence). V was pared by 5 bases and J by 1 base, with 4 bases of the junction left unmatched. The source material was peripheral blood. This rearrangement joins TRBV27 to TRBJ2-5; 7 positions match TRBD1. The receptor comes from a woman aged 45-60 years with acute or convalescent COVID-19. This CDR3 is CASSPGTVQETQYF. The CDR3 DNA is TGTGCCAGCAGTCCCGGGACAGTCCAAGAGACCCAGTACTTC.